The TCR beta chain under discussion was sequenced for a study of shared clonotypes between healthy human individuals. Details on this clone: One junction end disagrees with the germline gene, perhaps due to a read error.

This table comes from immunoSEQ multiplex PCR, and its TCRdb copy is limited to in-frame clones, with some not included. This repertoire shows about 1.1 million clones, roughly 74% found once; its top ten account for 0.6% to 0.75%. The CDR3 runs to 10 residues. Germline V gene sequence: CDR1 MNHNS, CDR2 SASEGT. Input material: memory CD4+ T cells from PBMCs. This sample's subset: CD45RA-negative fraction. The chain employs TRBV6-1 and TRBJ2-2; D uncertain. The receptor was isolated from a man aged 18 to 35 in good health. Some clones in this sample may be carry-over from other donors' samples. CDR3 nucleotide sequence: TGTGCCACCAGTTTAGGAGAGCTGTTTTTT. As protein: CATSLGELFF.